The 19 T cell receptor beta chains reported below all come from one sample, sequenced in a study of human T cells and chemical hapten exposure. MiXCR, applied by TCRdb to the RACE reads, yields one record per CDR3 protein. The sample has 110,000 or so distinct CDR3 sequences, 30% to 35% seen once. Time point in this sample: patch test 3, about 24 weeks after DPC sensitization. Noted treatment: therapeutic diphenylcyclopropenone sensitization with weekly scalp DPC. This sample comprised whole blood, obtained in connection with sensitization to the hapten diphenylcyclopropenone (DPC). These receptors were obtained from a man aged 40-55 years with alopecia areata. Some clones in this sample may be carry-over from other donors' samples.

This clonotype was observed a few times. V gene TRBV4-2 combines with J gene TRBJ2-5, with TRBD1 matching 11 bases. J gave up 3 bases and V 1 base, and 1 base lay outside the gene matches. CDR1 LGHNA and CDR2 YNFKEQ come from the germline V gene. This CDR3 is 15 amino acids long. The CDR3 nucleotides read TGTGCCAGCAGCCAAGGGACAGGGGGCGAAGAGACCCAGTACTTC. Its translation: CASSQGTGGEETQYF.

The V and J genes are TRBV28 and TRBJ2-5, with TRBD2 matching 10 bases. The trim removed 4 bases at V and 2 bases at J, leaving 10 bases unmatched. CDR1 MDHEN and CDR2 SYDVKM come from the germline V gene. The CDR3 extends over 17 amino acids. CDR3 sequence: CASSSSLAGNQQETQYF. The DNA for the CDR3 is TGTGCCAGCAGTTCCTCACTAGCGGGAAACCAGCAAGAGACCCAGTACTTC.

This clonotype was picked up a small number of times. The V call is TRBV27, the J call TRBJ1-4; D might be TRBD1 (6 bases). The germline V gene has CDR1 MNHEY and CDR2 SMNVEV (reference sequence). This CDR3 has 15 amino acids. Trimming removed 4 bases at V and 6 bases at J, with 15 bases between. CDR3 DNA: TGTGCCAGCAGTTCACAGACAGGAGGAGATGAAAAACTGTTTTTT. This translates into CASSSQTGGDEKLFF.

The chain employs TRBV10-3 and TRBJ1-5; 8 bases align to TRBD1. Germline V gene data show CDR1 as ENHRY and CDR2 as SYGVKD. V lost 3 bases, J lost 5 bases, and 6 bases stayed unmatched. The CDR3 runs to 15 residues. CDR3 bases: TGTGCCATCAGTGAAGGACAGGGCTCCGATCAGCCCCAGCATTTT. It translates to CAISEGQGSDQPQHF.

The V gene is TRBV6-5, the J gene TRBJ2-3; TRBD2 matches at 7 bases. Germline CDR1 reads MNHEY; CDR2 reads SVGAGI. The trim removed 3 bases at V and 5 bases at J, leaving 8 bases unmatched. This CDR3 contains 15 residues. This chain's CDR3 is CASSYSSGTVDTQYF. The CDR3 nucleotides read TGTGCCAGCAGTTATAGCAGCGGGACGGTAGATACGCAGTATTTT.

This clonotype has a handful of counts. J is TRBJ2-6 and V is TRBV27; possibly TRBD2 for D (6 bases). The CDR3 length is 18 residues. CDR1 and CDR2 from the germline V gene are MNHEY and SMNVEV (reference sequence). V lost 2 bases and J lost 0, with 14 bases in between. As DNA, the CDR3 is TGTGCCAGCAGTTTACCGTCGGGAGCAAGCTCTGGGGCCAACGTCCTGACTTTC. This sequence encodes CASSLPSGASSGANVLTF.

This clonotype was seen at least ten times. V and J are TRBV27 and TRBJ2-3; TRBD2 agrees at 10 bases. The CDR3 extends over 15 amino acids. The junction had 5 bases not matched to a gene; V was cut back by 5 bases and J by 3 bases. CDR1 MNHEY and CDR2 SMNVEV come from the germline V gene (reference sequence). The CDR3: CASSLQTSGTDTQYF. The CDR3 DNA follows: TGTGCCAGCAGTCTCCAGACTAGCGGGACAGATACGCAGTATTTT.

This clonotype appeared a few times. This chain connects TRBV5-1 to TRBJ2-7; 8 nucleotides match TRBD2. Trimming cost V 1 base and J 4 bases; bases outside gene matches: 7. Germline lookup yields CDR1 SGHRS and CDR2 YFSETQ. This CDR3 comprises 15 residues. CDR3 loop: CASSLYSGMSYEQYF. CDR3 coding DNA: TGCGCCAGCAGCTTGTATAGCGGGATGTCATACGAGCAGTACTTC.

The chain combines TRBV7-2 with TRBJ2-3; 7 bases fit TRBD2. The CDR3 consists of 16 residues. Unmatched junction bases numbered 5, after V lost 1 base and J lost 1 base. Per germline, CDR1 SGHTA and CDR2 FQGNSA. CDR3 DNA: TGTGCCAGCAGCTTAGGTGGGAGGGCCGGCACAGATACGCAGTATTTT. Translated: CASSLGGRAGTDTQYF.

CDR3 amino acids: CASRKQWDRGPRKETQYF. CDR3 DNA: TGTGCCAGCAGAAAACAGTGGGACAGGGGGCCGCGTAAAGAGACCCAGTACTTC. The chain joins TRBV7-8 to TRBJ2-5; 12 bases are a match to TRBD1. The CDR3 loop spans 18 amino acids. Germline values: CDR1 SGHVS, CDR2 FQNEAQ. V shed 6 bases, J shed 3 bases, and the junction held 14 bases outside the gene matches.

V is TRBV24-1 and J is TRBJ1-2; D gene uncertain. Trimming cost V 3 bases and J 8 bases, with 18 bases left between them. This CDR3 spans 15 amino acids. Germline V gene lookup returns CDR1 KGHDR and CDR2 SFDVKD. CDR3 bases: TGTGCCACCAGTGATGGGTTGACTTCCACTACCGGCTACACCTTC. Translation gives CATSDGLTSTTGYTF.

CDR3 nucleotides: TGTGCCAGCACCCTGGGCGGGGTTGAGGCCAACGTCCTGACTTTC. This codes for CASTLGGVEANVLTF. This chain joins TRBV12-3 or TRBV12-4 and TRBJ2-6; D is possibly TRBD2 (6 bases). The CDR3 extends over 15 amino acids. The V gene lost 7 bases and the J gene lost 6 bases, with 16 bases spanning the gap.

This clonotype was detected only a few times. This sequence joins TRBV6-6 and TRBJ1-2, with D hard to call. The CDR3 has 15 amino acids. Trimming removed 6 bases from V and 7 bases from J, with 21 bases in between. Germline loops: CDR1 MNHNY, CDR2 SVGAGI (reference sequence). As DNA, the CDR3 is TGTGCCAGCAGACATGGCCGGGAAAATACGATTGGCTACACCTTC. This translates into CASRHGRENTIGYTF.

V and J are TRBV4-3 and TRBJ2-5, with TRBD2 as a possible D gene (6 bases). Between the trimmed V and J ends, which lost 0 bases and 3 bases, there was a span of 11 bases. The germline CDR1 and CDR2 sequences are LGHNA and YSLEER. The CDR3 consists of 15 residues. The CDR3 region has the DNA TGCGCCAGCAGCCAAGAGGGTCGGGGGAAAGAGACCCAGTACTTC. Amino acid sequence: CASSQEGRGKETQYF.

This clonotype was counted a few times. This chain joins TRBV7-2 and TRBJ1-5; D not certain. Trimming left V 5 bases short and J 0 bases short, with 14 bases between. The CDR3 has 16 residues. Germline CDR1 and CDR2: SGHTA and FQGNSA. DNA of the CDR3: TGTGCCAGCAGCCATACAGTTCGGGATAGCAATCAGCCCCAGCATTTT. This sequence encodes CASSHTVRDSNQPQHF.

J is TRBJ2-3 and V is TRBV7-8, with 11 positions matching TRBD2. The CDR3 is 17 residues long. V shed 0 bases and J 1 base; nucleotides not matched to a gene: 3. CDR1 SGHVS and CDR2 FQNEAQ come from the germline V gene. The CDR3 bases are TGTGCCAGCAGCTTAGCATTGACTAGCGGGGGCACAGATACGCAGTATTTT. It codes for CASSLALTSGGTDTQYF.

The chain uses TRBV29-1 and TRBJ2-1; TRBD1 aligns across 8 bases. The CDR3 sequence is 13 residues long. The J segment lost 4 bases and the V segment lost 8 bases, leaving 7 bases of the junction unmatched. From germline, CDR1 is SQVTM and CDR2 ANQGSEA. CDR3 amino acids: CSYRQGIYNEQFF. The CDR3 DNA reads as TGCAGCTATAGACAGGGGATATACAATGAGCAGTTCTTC.

This clonotype is a singleton in its sample. The genes are TRBV7-9 and TRBJ2-3, with 7 bases aligning to TRBD1. The ends lost 5 bases at V and 2 bases at J; junction bases unmatched: 7. CDR3 size: 15 residues. Germline CDR1 and CDR2: SEHNR and FQNEAQ (reference sequence). The CDR3 DNA reads TGTGCCAGCAGCAGTGACAGGGCCTACACAGATACGCAGTATTTT. It translates to CASSSDRAYTDTQYF.

This chain uses TRBV29-1 with TRBJ2-6, with D hard to call. The CDR3 is made up of 14 amino acids. Trimming removed 4 bases from V and 0 bases from J, with 7 bases in between. Per the germline V gene, CDR1 is SQVTM and CDR2 is ANQGSEA. CDR3 in amino acids: CSVVLLSGANVLTF. The CDR3 nucleotides read TGCAGCGTTGTCTTACTCTCTGGGGCCAACGTCCTGACTTTC.